A selection of T cell receptor beta chains follows, all from one sample in a study of blood T cell repertoires in COVID-19. Libraries were prepared by immunoSEQ multiplex PCR; TCRdb keeps only in-frame clonotypes and omits some of them. There are some 56,000 clones in the sample; roughly 89% occur only once, and roughly 45% lies in the top ten. The sequenced sample consisted of peripheral blood. The receptor set was obtained from a woman aged 55-75 years with COVID-19, enrolled during active disease. Each CDR3 is given with its conserved first and last residue. Each record gives: clone size, D gene, V gene, J gene, CDR3 protein, CDR3 DNA. A D gene is named only where the DNA matches it firmly. Not all rows give a size; the values are once, few, many and, for expanded clones, a class.

NA	NA	TRBV5-4	TRBJ1-1	CASSLAGLMNTEAFF	TGTGCCAGCAGCTTGGCAGGTCTCATGAACACTGAAGCTTTCTTT
NA	NA	TRBV5-4	TRBJ1-2	CASSLDSNYGYTF	TGTGCCAGCAGCTTGGACTCTAACTATGGCTACACCTTC
NA	NA	TRBV5-6	TRBJ1-1	CASRRNLNTEAFF	TGTGCCAGCAGGCGAAACCTGAACACTGAAGCTTTCTTT
NA	NA	TRBV30	TRBJ2-2	CAWSGLARYTGELFF	TGTGCCTGGAGCGGTCTGGCGCGGTACACCGGGGAGCTGTTTTTT
NA	TRBD2	TRBV18	TRBJ2-1	CASSSLAGEYNEQFF	TGTGCCAGCTCATCACTAGCGGGAGAGTACAATGAGCAGTTCTTC
NA	NA	TRBV6-5	TRBJ1-6	CAGNSRGNSPLHF	TGTGCCGGGAATTCTCGGGGGAATTCACCCCTCCACTTT
few	TRBD2	TRBV7-9	TRBJ2-3	CASSLGASGRPSTDTQYF	TGTGCCAGCAGCTTAGGGGCCAGCGGGAGGCCTAGCACAGATACGCAGTATTTT
NA	NA	TRBV12-3/TRBV12-4	TRBJ1-2	CASSPDSNYGYTF	TGTGCCAGCAGTCCGGACAGTAACTATGGCTACACCTTC
NA	TRBD2	TRBV11-3	TRBJ2-1	CASSLGTSAYNEQFF	TGTGCCAGCAGCTTAGGGACTAGCGCTTACAATGAGCAGTTCTTC
NA	TRBD2	TRBV27	TRBJ2-3	CASRTLGLAGGSTDTQYF	TGTGCCAGCAGGACCCTAGGACTAGCGGGGGGAAGCACAGATACGCAGTATTTT
NA	TRBD1	TRBV6-5	TRBJ1-5	CASSPGTGYNQPQHF	TGTGCCAGCAGTCCCGGGACAGGCTACAATCAGCCCCAGCATTTT
few	NA	TRBV20-1	TRBJ2-7	CSASWQGPNEQYF	TGCAGTGCTAGTTGGCAGGGCCCCAACGAGCAGTACTTC
NA	TRBD1	TRBV19	TRBJ1-5	CASSQPGQGYQPQHF	TGTGCCAGTAGCCAACCGGGACAGGGGTACCAGCCCCAGCATTTT
NA	NA	TRBV30	TRBJ1-6	CARDDIGSPLHF	TGTGCCCGGGACGACATTGGTTCACCCCTCCACTTT
once	TRBD1	TRBV29-1	TRBJ2-1	CSVDLVWDRGRNEQFF	TGCAGCGTTGACCTCGTTTGGGACAGGGGGCGAAATGAGCAGTTCTTC
NA	NA	TRBV15	TRBJ1-1	CATSRTGNTEAFF	TGTGCCACCAGCAGAACAGGGAACACTGAAGCTTTCTTT
NA	NA	TRBV3-1/TRBV3-2	TRBJ2-2	CASSLARAGGELFF	TGTGCCAGCAGCCTAGCGCGGGCGGGCGGGGAGCTGTTTTTT
NA	NA	TRBV30	TRBJ2-1	CAWSAGGSSSYNEQFF	TGTGCCTGGAGTGCGGGCGGGTCGAGCTCCTACAATGAGCAGTTCTTC
NA	TRBD2	TRBV6-6	TRBJ2-1	CASSPTVKREAEDEQFF	TGTGCCAGCAGTCCGACAGTGAAGCGGGAGGCCGAAGATGAGCAGTTCTTC
NA	NA	TRBV28	TRBJ2-5	CASSRIRGQETQYF	TGTGCCAGCAGTAGAATCCGGGGGCAAGAGACCCAGTACTTC
once	TRBD2	TRBV3-1/TRBV3-2	TRBJ2-3	CASSLGTSGTDTQYF	TGTGCCAGCAGCCTCGGGACTAGCGGCACAGATACGCAGTATTTT
NA	NA	TRBV19	TRBJ1-2	CASSRGSGNYGYTF	TGTGCCAGTAGTAGAGGTTCCGGGAACTATGGCTACACCTTC
NA	TRBD2	TRBV6-4	TRBJ2-1	CASSDEGRGYNEQFF	TGTGCCAGCAGTGATGAGGGGAGGGGATACAATGAGCAGTTCTTC
NA	TRBD1	TRBV28	TRBJ1-2	CASSVSTGLVDYGYTF	TGTGCCAGCAGTGTCTCGACAGGGTTGGTAGACTATGGCTACACCTTC
NA	TRBD1	TRBV9	TRBJ1-2	CASSFSGTDYGYTF	TGTGCCAGCAGCTTCTCCGGGACAGATTATGGCTACACCTTC
once	NA	TRBV14	TRBJ1-2	CASSLSAGPRGLYGYTF	TGTGCCAGCAGCCTGAGTGCCGGGCCCCGAGGGCTCTATGGCTACACCTTC
NA	TRBD1	TRBV5-6	TRBJ1-2	CASSFTTGAHGYTF	TGTGCCAGCAGCTTCACAACAGGGGCGCATGGCTACACCTTC
NA	TRBD1	TRBV9	TRBJ1-4	CASSARQGLGENEKLFF	TGTGCCAGCAGCGCAAGACAGGGTCTCGGGGAAAATGAAAAACTGTTTTTT
NA	NA	TRBV6-5	TRBJ2-3	CASRGTLGTVTQYF	TGTGCCAGCAGAGGGACTTTGGGTACAGTCACGCAGTATTTT
NA	TRBD1	TRBV5-1	TRBJ2-7	CASSWAGTETYEQYF	TGCGCCAGCAGCTGGGCCGGGACAGAAACCTACGAGCAGTACTTC
NA	TRBD1	TRBV5-1	TRBJ2-7	CASSFGQGAREQYF	TGCGCCAGCAGCTTCGGACAGGGGGCGAGAGAGCAGTACTTC
NA	TRBD2	TRBV7-9	TRBJ2-1	CASRFSGSQPGEQFF	TGTGCCAGCAGGTTTAGCGGGAGTCAACCGGGTGAGCAGTTCTTC
NA	NA	TRBV4-3	TRBJ2-7	CASSQGTASGEQYF	TGCGCCAGCAGCCAAGGGACAGCGTCCGGCGAGCAGTACTTC
NA	NA	TRBV11-3	TRBJ2-5	CASSLFGQKETQYF	TGTGCCAGCAGCTTATTCGGACAAAAAGAGACCCAGTACTTC
NA	NA	TRBV5-5	TRBJ2-2	CASSFGLVRGNTGELFF	TGTGCCAGCAGCTTTGGCCTCGTCAGGGGGAACACCGGGGAGCTGTTTTTT
once	NA	TRBV7-9	TRBJ1-5	CASSSEGPAGNQPQHF	TGTGCCAGCAGCAGCGAGGGACCGGCGGGGAATCAGCCCCAGCATTTT
NA	TRBD2	TRBV29-1	TRBJ2-7	CSVATGTSGQSYEQYF	TGCAGCGTAGCCACCGGGACTAGCGGGCAAAGTTACGAGCAGTACTTC
NA	NA	TRBV12-3/TRBV12-4	TRBJ1-1	CASSLAGLTEAFF	TGTGCCAGCAGTTTGGCAGGCTTGACTGAAGCTTTCTTT
NA	NA	TRBV28	TRBJ2-7	CASTSAPRASEQYF	TGTGCCAGCACTTCCGCCCCGCGGGCTTCCGAGCAGTACTTC
NA	TRBD2	TRBV11-1	TRBJ2-3	CASSLALAGGLGYTQYF	TGTGCCAGCAGCTTAGCCCTGGCGGGGGGGCTGGGTTACACGCAGTATTTT